This T cell receptor (beta chain) was obtained from a study of CD8 T cells in ankylosing spondylitis. General observations from the study: A motif in TCR beta, a set of several highly homologous variants, appeared characteristic of ankylosing spondylitis blood.

TCRdb re-analysed the 5' RACE reads in MiXCR, keeping a single row per CDR3 protein. Here the sample spans some 250,000 distinct CDR3 sequences, about 9.1% being singletons. The CDR3 has 16 amino acids. Germline V CDR1 and CDR2: GTSNPN, SVGIG (reference sequence). With V trimmed by 2 bases and J by 1 base, 3 bases remained unmatched. About this clonotype: Antigen: not known.

The sequenced sample was blood, either unsorted or a sorted T cell fraction (not recorded which). The clonotype comes from a male donor with ankylosing spondylitis or in good health (not recorded which). The rearrangement uses TRBV30 and TRBJ1-6; 9 bases line up with TRBD1. CDR3 nucleotide sequence: TGTGCCTGGAGTAGGGACAGGGCGTCCTATAATTCACCCCTCCACTTT. This gives the protein CAWSRDRASYNSPLHF.